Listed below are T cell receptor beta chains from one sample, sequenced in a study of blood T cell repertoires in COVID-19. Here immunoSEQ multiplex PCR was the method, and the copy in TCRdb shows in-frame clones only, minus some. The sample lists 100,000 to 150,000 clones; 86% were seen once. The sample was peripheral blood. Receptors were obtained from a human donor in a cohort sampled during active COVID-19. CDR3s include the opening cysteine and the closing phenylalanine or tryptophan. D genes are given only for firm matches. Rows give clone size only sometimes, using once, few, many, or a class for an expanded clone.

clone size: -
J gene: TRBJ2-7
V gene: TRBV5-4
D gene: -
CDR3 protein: CASSLWEYTYEQYF
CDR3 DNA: TGTGCCAGCAGCCTATGGGAGTATACCTACGAGCAGTACTTC

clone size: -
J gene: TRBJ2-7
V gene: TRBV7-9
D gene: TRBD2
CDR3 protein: CASTSGVSYEQYF
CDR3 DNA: TGTGCCAGCACGAGCGGGGTCTCCTACGAGCAGTACTTC

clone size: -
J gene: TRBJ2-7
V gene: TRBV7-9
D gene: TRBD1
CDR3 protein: CASSPPTGPKTYEQYF
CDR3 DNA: TGTGCCAGCAGCCCCCCGACAGGGCCCAAAACCTACGAGCAGTACTTC

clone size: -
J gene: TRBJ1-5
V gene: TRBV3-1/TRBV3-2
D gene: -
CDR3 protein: CASSQGISRVGNQPQHF
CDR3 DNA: TGTGCCAGCAGCCAAGGAATAAGCAGGGTCGGCAATCAGCCCCAGCATTTT

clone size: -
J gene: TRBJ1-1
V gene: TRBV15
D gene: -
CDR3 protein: CATSRDLSRGARGTEAFF
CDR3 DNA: TGTGCCACCAGCAGAGATTTGAGTCGGGGGGCTAGGGGCACTGAAGCTTTCTTT

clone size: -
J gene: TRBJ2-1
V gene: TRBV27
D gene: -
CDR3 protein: CASSTGGSSYNEQFF
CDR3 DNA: TGTGCCAGCAGCACGGGGGGCAGCTCCTACAATGAGCAGTTCTTC

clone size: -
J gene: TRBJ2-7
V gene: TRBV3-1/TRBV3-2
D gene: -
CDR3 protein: CASSRRRARSSYEQYF
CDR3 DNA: TGTGCCAGCAGCCGAAGAAGAGCTAGGAGCTCCTACGAGCAGTACTTC

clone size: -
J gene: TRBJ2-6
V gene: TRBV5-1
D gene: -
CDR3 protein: CASGRGQESGANVLTF
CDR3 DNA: TGCGCCAGCGGGCGGGGCCAAGAGAGCGGGGCCAACGTCCTGACTTTC

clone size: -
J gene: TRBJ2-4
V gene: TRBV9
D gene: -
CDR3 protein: CASSFQGPDIQYF
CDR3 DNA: TGTGCCAGCAGCTTTCAGGGTCCGGACATTCAGTACTTC

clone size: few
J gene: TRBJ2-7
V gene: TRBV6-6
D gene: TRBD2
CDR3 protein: CASLGLADAIYEQYF
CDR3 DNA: TGTGCCAGCTTAGGACTAGCGGACGCCATTTACGAGCAGTACTTC

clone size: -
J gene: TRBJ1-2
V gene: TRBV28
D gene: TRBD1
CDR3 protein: CASSFQGASNGYTF
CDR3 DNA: TGTGCCAGCAGTTTCCAGGGGGCTAGCAATGGCTACACCTTC

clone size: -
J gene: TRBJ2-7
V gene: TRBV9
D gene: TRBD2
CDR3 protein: CASSVSLAGDYEQYF
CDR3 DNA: TGTGCCAGCAGCGTTAGCCTAGCGGGAGACTACGAGCAGTACTTC

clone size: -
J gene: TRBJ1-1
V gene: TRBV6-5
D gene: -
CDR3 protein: CASRPTASMNTEAFF
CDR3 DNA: TGTGCCAGCAGGCCGACAGCGAGTATGAACACTGAAGCTTTCTTT

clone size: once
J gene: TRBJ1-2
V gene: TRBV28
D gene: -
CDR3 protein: CASSLRGGNYGYTF
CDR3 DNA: TGTGCCAGCAGTTTGCGGGGGGGGAACTATGGCTACACCTTC

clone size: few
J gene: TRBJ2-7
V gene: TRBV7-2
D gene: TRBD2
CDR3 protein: CASSQYLSSGRANEQYF
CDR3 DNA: TGTGCCAGCAGCCAATACCTGTCGAGCGGGAGGGCCAACGAGCAGTACTTC

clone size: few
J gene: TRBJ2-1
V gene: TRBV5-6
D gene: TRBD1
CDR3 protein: CASSLTGATYNEQFF
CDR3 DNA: TGTGCCAGCAGCTTGACAGGGGCCACCTACAATGAGCAGTTCTTC

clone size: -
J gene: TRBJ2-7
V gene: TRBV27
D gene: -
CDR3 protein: CASSSLRGPYEQYF
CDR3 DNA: TGTGCCAGCAGTTCTTTAAGAGGTCCCTACGAGCAGTACTTC

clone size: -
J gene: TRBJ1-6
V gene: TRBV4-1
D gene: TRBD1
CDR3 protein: CASSQEAQGSSYNSPLHF
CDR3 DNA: TGCGCCAGCAGCCAAGAGGCACAGGGGAGCTCCTATAATTCACCCCTCCACTTT

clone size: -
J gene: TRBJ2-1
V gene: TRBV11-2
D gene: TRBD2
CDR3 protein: CASTPRLAGTYNEQFF
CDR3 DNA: TGTGCCAGCACCCCTCGGCTAGCGGGGACCTACAATGAGCAGTTCTTC

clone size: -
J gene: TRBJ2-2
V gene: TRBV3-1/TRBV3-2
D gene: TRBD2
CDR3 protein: CASRRGSSGEGELFF
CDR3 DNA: TGTGCCAGCAGACGCGGGAGTTCGGGTGAGGGGGAGCTGTTTTTT

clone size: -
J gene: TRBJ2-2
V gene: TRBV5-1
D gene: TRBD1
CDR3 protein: CASTLDRGPVTGELFF
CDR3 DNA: TGCGCCAGCACACTCGACAGGGGGCCCGTTACCGGGGAGCTGTTTTTT

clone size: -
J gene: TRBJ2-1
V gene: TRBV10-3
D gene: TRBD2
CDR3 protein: CAISDGRERDEQFF
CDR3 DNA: TGTGCCATCAGTGACGGGCGGGAGAGGGATGAGCAGTTCTTC

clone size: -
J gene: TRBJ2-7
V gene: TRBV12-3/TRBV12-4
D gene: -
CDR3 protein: CATRGLDEQYF
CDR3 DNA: TGTGCCACCCGGGGTCTGGACGAGCAGTACTTC

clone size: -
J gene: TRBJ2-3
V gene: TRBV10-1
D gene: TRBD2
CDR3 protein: CASSDQSPGLAGRTTDTQYF
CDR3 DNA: TGCGCCAGCAGTGACCAGTCCCCGGGACTAGCGGGGCGAACCACAGATACGCAGTATTTT

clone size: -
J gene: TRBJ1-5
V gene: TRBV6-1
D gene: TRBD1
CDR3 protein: CASSASIGTGGVIYNQPQHF
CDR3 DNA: TGTGCCAGCAGTGCATCTATAGGGACAGGGGGCGTTATATACAATCAGCCCCAGCATTTT

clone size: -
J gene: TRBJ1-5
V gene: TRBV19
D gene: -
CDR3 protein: CASSLRDTNQPQHF
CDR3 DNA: TGTGCCAGTAGTCTCCGGGACACTAATCAGCCCCAGCATTTT

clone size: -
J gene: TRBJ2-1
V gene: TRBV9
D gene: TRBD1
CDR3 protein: CASSVVGQGYEQFF
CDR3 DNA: TGTGCCAGCAGCGTAGTAGGACAGGGCTATGAGCAGTTCTTC

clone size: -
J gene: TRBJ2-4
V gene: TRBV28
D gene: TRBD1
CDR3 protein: CASTTGVKNIQYF
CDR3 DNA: TGTGCCAGCACGACAGGGGTCAAAAACATTCAGTACTTC

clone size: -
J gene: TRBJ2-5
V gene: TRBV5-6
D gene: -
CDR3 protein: CASSREGGETQYF
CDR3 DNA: TGTGCCAGCAGCAGGGAAGGAGGAGAGACCCAGTACTTC

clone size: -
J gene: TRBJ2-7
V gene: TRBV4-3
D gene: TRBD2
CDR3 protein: CASSQAREGGLAGAGEQYF
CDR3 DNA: TGCGCCAGCAGCCAAGCACGAGAGGGCGGGCTAGCGGGAGCTGGCGAGCAGTACTTC

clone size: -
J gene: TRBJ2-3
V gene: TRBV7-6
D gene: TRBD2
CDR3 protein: CASSLAPLAGETDTQYF
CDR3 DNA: TGTGCCAGCAGCTTGGCTCCCCTAGCGGGAGAGACAGATACGCAGTATTTT

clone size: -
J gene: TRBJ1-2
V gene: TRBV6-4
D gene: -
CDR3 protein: CASSAGSGYGYTF
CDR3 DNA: TGTGCCAGCTCGGCCGGCTCGGGCTATGGCTACACCTTC

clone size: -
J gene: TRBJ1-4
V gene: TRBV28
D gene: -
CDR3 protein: CASSRAGGANEKLFF
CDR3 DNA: TGTGCCAGCAGCCGTGCGGGGGGCGCTAATGAAAAACTGTTTTTT

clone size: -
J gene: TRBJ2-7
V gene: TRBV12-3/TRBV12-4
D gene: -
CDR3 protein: CASSFKGAYEQYF
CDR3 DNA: TGTGCCAGCAGTTTTAAGGGGGCCTACGAGCAGTACTTC

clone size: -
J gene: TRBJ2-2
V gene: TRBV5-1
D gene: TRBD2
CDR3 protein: CASSERLAGDLGRGTGELFF
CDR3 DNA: TGCGCCAGCAGCGAACGACTAGCGGGAGATCTCGGTCGGGGAACCGGGGAGCTGTTTTTT

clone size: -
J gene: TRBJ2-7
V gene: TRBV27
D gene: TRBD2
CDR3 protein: CASSLQTSAYYEQYF
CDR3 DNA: TGTGCCAGCAGTTTACAGACTAGCGCATACTACGAGCAGTACTTC

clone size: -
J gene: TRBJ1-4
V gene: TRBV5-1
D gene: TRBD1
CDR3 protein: CASSSGGFGEKLFF
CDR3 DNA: TGCGCCAGCAGCTCAGGGGGCTTTGGTGAAAAACTGTTTTTT

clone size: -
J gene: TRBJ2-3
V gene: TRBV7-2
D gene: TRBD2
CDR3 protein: CASSPLRSGRTDTQYF
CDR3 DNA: TGTGCCAGCAGCCCTCTGCGTAGCGGGAGGACAGATACGCAGTATTTT

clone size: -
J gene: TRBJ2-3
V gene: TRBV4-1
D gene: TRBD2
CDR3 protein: CASSRTSGRALSTDTQYF
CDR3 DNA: TGCGCCAGCAGCCGCACTAGCGGGAGGGCGTTGAGCACAGATACGCAGTATTTT

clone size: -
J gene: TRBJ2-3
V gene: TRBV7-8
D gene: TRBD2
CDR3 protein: CASSPTLAGGTDTQYF
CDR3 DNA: TGTGCCAGCAGCCCGACACTAGCGGGAGGCACAGATACGCAGTATTTT

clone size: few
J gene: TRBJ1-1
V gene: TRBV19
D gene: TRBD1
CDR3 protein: CASSIGSGGVSTEAFF
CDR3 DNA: TGTGCCAGTAGTATTGGCTCAGGGGGCGTGAGCACTGAAGCTTTCTTT

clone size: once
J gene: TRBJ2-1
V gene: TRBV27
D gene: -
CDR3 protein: CASGRPSYNEQFF
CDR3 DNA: TGTGCCAGCGGGAGGCCCTCCTACAATGAGCAGTTCTTC

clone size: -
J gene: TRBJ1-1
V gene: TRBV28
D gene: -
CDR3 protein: CASRTGSTEAFF
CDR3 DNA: TGTGCCAGCAGAACAGGCTCCACTGAAGCTTTCTTT

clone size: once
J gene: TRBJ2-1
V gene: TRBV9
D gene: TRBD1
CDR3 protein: CASSNGQGESSYNEQFF
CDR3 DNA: TGTGCCAGCAGCAATGGACAGGGGGAGAGCTCCTACAATGAGCAGTTCTTC

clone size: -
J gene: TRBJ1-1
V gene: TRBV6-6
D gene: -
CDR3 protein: CASTHLDRGNTEAFF
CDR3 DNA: TGTGCCAGCACCCACTTAGATCGGGGAAACACTGAAGCTTTCTTT

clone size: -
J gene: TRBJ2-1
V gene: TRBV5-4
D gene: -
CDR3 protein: CASSVTTGRASNEQFF
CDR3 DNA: TGTGCCAGCAGCGTAACAACAGGGAGGGCTAGCAATGAGCAGTTCTTC

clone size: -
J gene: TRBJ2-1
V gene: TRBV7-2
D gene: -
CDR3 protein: CASSLVVGGVGKDNEQFF
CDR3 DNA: TGTGCCAGCAGCTTAGTGGTGGGAGGTGTAGGTAAGGACAATGAGCAGTTCTTC

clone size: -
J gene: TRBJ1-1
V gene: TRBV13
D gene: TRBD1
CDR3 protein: CASSPSRAGRGPHTEAFF
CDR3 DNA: TGTGCCAGCAGCCCTTCACGGGCGGGCAGGGGGCCTCACACTGAAGCTTTCTTT

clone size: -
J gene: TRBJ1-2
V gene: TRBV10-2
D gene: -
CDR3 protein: CASIDPTTNYGYTF
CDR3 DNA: TGCGCCAGCATAGACCCAACTACTAACTATGGCTACACCTTC

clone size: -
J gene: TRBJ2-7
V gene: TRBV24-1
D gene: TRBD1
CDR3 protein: CATSDPGQGSYEQYF
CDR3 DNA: TGTGCCACCAGTGATCCGGGACAGGGGTCCTACGAGCAGTACTTC

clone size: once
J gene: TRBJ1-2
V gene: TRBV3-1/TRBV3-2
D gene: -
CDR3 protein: CASSQGPTGTGYTF
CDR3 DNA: TGTGCCAGCAGCCAAGGCCCCACAGGGACCGGCTACACCTTC

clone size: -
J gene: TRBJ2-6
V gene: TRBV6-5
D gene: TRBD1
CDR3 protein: CASSRQGAGANVLTF
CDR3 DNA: TGTGCCAGCAGTAGACAGGGCGCTGGGGCCAACGTCCTGACTTTC

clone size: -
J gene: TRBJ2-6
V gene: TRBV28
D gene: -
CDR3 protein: CASSFRQSGANVLTF
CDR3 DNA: TGTGCCAGCAGTTTCCGACAGTCTGGGGCCAACGTCCTGACTTTC

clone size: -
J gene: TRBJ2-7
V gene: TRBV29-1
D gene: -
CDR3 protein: CSVPGVDDEQYF
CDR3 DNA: TGCAGCGTTCCAGGGGTGGATGACGAGCAGTACTTC

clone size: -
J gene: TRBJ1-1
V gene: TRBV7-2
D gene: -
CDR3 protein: CASSLVLVGEAFF
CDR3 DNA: TGTGCCAGCAGCTTAGTTTTGGTCGGTGAAGCTTTCTTT

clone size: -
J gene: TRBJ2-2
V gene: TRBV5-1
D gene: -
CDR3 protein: CASSPPGVTGELFF
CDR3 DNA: TGCGCCAGCAGCCCCCCAGGGGTCACCGGGGAGCTGTTTTTT

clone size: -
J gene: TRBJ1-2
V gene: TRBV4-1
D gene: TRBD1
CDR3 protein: CASSTGTVDNYGYTF
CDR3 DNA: TGCGCCAGCAGCACCGGGACAGTTGATAACTATGGCTACACCTTC

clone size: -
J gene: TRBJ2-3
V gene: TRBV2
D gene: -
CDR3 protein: CASREIDTQYF
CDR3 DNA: TGTGCCAGCAGGGAGATCGATACGCAGTATTTT

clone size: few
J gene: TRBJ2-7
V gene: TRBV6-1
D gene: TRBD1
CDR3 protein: CASSDEGQGAYEQYF
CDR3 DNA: TGTGCCAGCAGTGATGAAGGACAGGGGGCATACGAGCAGTACTTC